These 10 T cell receptor beta chains share one sample of origin, sequenced in a study of OX40 agonist ivuxolimab in advanced cancers. Clones were sequenced by immunoSEQ multiplex PCR, and TCRdb holds only the in-frame ones, with some missing. The table shows 60,000 to 65,000 clones, with roughly nine tenths occurring only once. This sample comprised CD4+ or CD8+ T cells sorted from blood, obtained in a trial of the OX40 agonist ivuxolimab. Receptor source: an adult with an advanced solid tumor such as melanoma, head and neck, liver or kidney cancer.

This chain uses TRBV5-4 with TRBJ2-7, with 12 nucleotides matching TRBD2. The junction had 6 bases not matched to a gene; V was cut back by 4 bases and J by 4 bases. The CDR3 covers 15 residues. Germline loops: CDR1 SGHNT, CDR2 YYREEE (reference sequence). CDR3: CASSPTTSGSYEQYF. The DNA of the CDR3 is TGTGCCAGCAGCCCGACGACTAGCGGGAGTTACGAGCAGTACTTC.

The chain joins TRBV28 to TRBJ2-5; no firm D call. This CDR3 has 14 amino acids. Germline V gene lookup returns CDR1 MDHEN and CDR2 SYDVKM. V was trimmed by 4 bases and J by 0 bases, leaving 9 bases between them. The CDR3, as DNA: TGTGCCAGCAGTTCGGGCGGAAACCAAGAGACCCAGTACTTC. It is translated as CASSSGGNQETQYF. The full variable domain, completed using reference TRBV28 and TRBJ2-5, is DVKVTQSSRYLVKRTGEKVFLECVQDMDHENMFWYRQDPGLGLRLIYFSYDVKMKEKGDIPEGYSVSREKKERFSLILESASTNQTSMYLCASSSGGNQETQYFGPGTRLLVL.

The J gene is TRBJ1-3, the V gene TRBV18; no clear D gene. Germline V gives CDR1 KGHSH, CDR2 LQKENI. The CDR3 has 15 residues. Trimming removed 4 bases at V and 0 bases at J, with 10 bases between. CDR3 DNA: TGTGCCAGCTCACAGGGTCTCAGCTCTGGAAACACCATATATTTT. It translates to CASSQGLSSGNTIYF.

DNA of the CDR3: TGTGCCAGCAGCTTTCCACAGACCAACACCGGGGAGCTGTTTTTT. Translating gives CASSFPQTNTGELFF. The chain combines TRBV7-9 with TRBJ2-2; D is unresolved. In germline, CDR1 is SEHNR, CDR2 FQNEAQ (reference sequence). V was pared by 3 bases and J by 2 bases, with 10 bases between. This CDR3 is built from 15 residues.

J is TRBJ2-7 and V is TRBV6-5; no reliable D call. Germline V gene data show CDR1 as MNHEY and CDR2 as SVGAGI. This CDR3 is 14 amino acids long. V was cut by 0 bases and J by 4 bases, with 10 bases left in between. CDR3 region: CASSYSSLSYEQYF. DNA for the CDR3: TGTGCCAGCAGTTACTCGAGCCTTTCTTACGAGCAGTACTTC.

The chain links TRBV4-1 to TRBJ2-3, with 8 bases fitting TRBD2. Germline CDR1 is MGHRA and CDR2 is YSYEKL. V shed 0 bases, J shed 1 base, and the junction held 6 bases outside the gene matches. The CDR3 consists of 17 residues. CDR3 loop: CASSQEARAGGTDTQYF. The CDR3 coding sequence is TGCGCCAGCAGCCAAGAAGCTCGAGCGGGAGGCACAGATACGCAGTATTTT.

On this clone: At the DNA level, this CDR3 is encoded by other sequences in the same sample as well. The chain links TRBV6-4 to TRBJ1-1; D is possibly TRBD1 (5 bases). CDR1 and CDR2 (germline): MRHNA, SNTAGT. The CDR3 spans 14 residues. The V end was cut by 6 bases, the J end by 4 bases, with 15 bases between. CDR3 sequence reads: CASRGTGRSTEAFF. CDR3 sequence (DNA): TGTGCCAGCAGGGGGACGGGGAGGTCCACTGAAGCTTTCTTT.

The chain employs TRBV25-1 and TRBJ1-4, with 7 bases lining up with TRBD1. The V segment lost 5 bases and the J segment 5 bases; nucleotides outside the gene matches: 8. This CDR3 spans 15 amino acids. CDR1 MGHDK and CDR2 SYGVNS come from the germline V gene. As DNA, the CDR3 is TGTGCCAGCAGTAATCCGGGACAGATGAATGAAAAACTGTTTTTT. Residues: CASSNPGQMNEKLFF.

This clone was seen only once. This chain connects TRBV2 to TRBJ2-3; D is unclear. CDR3 length equals 13 residues. V dropped 3 bases and J dropped 0 bases, with 4 bases sitting between them. Germline values: CDR1 SNHLY, CDR2 FYNNEI. In DNA, the CDR3 is TGTGCCAGCAGTGAGTCTAGCACAGATACGCAGTATTTT. This encodes CASSESSTDTQYF.

The chain uses TRBV15 and TRBJ1-5, with 8 bases lining up with TRBD1. From germline, CDR1 is LNHNV and CDR2 YYDKDF (reference sequence). This CDR3 is built from 16 residues. V trimming: 1 base; J trimming: 0 bases; junction bases outside the gene matches: 2. CDR3: CATSRGTGYSNQPQHF. Here the CDR3 DNA reads TGTGCCACCAGCAGAGGGACAGGGTATAGCAATCAGCCCCAGCATTTT.